The present T cell receptor (beta chain) was sequenced within a study of blood T cells in healthy people across ages (dated by TCRdb to between 2015 and 2017). Describing the broader study: In model experiments, roughly one uniquely barcoded TCR beta cDNA molecule per two T cells was captured by template switching. Age-related changes in TCR beta repertoire diversity were measured in the study by deep sequencing normalized with unique cDNA molecular identifiers. The donors were divided into four age groups: young (average roughly 15 years), middle-aged (over 35), aged (around 67) and long-lived (nearly 85). To avoid experimental bias, donors of different ages were distributed randomly across sequencing lanes. The study analyzed two additional independent replicas of 1 million unique cDNA reads from the same blood draw for two donors, one aged 18 to 30 and one aged 80 or older.

The junction shows trimming of 3 bases on V and 3 bases on J, plus 8 bases between the germline ends. The germline V gene yields KGHSH for CDR1 and LQKENI for CDR2. The CDR3 spans 13 residues, from the cysteine through the phenylalanine. Just the 39-base CDR3 DNA is kept, in frame starting at base 1. Library generation was performed with 5' RACE. The sequencing machine was an Illumina HiSeq 2500. A second roughly 6 to 11 cycle PCR used a sample-barcoded 5' primer and a J-beta primer mix. A template-switch 5' adaptor carrying 12 random nucleotides introduced a unique molecular identifier onto each TCR beta cDNA molecule. Each sample yielded at least 3 million CDR3-containing paired-end reads. The Mint cDNA synthesis kit, primed by a TRBC-specific oligonucleotide, was used to synthesize first-strand cDNA from all RNA. After uracil-DNA glycosylase treatment, a first 18-cycle PCR used universal primers M1SS and BC2_uni_R on all cDNA. The original methods were these. For normalization, 1 million high-quality reads, each with a distinct molecular identifier, were randomly selected from each sample. Reads with shared molecular identifiers were discarded instead of being binned into consensus sequences. MiTCR, run with a Q25 quality threshold and the strictest error-elimination algorithm, handled CDR3 identification, clonotype clustering and error correction. A nonparametric unseen species model with Euler transformation was used to estimate lower-bound total TCR beta diversity. The raw public reads went through TCRdb reprocessing: fastp at Q25, MiXCR clone calling, in-frame beta chains kept. Each entry is one CDR3 protein sequence, shown with its most common DNA and genes. The authors' filters were not applied to this entry. Here the sample has under 800,000 distinct CDR3 sequences; roughly 20% occur a single time. The ten largest clones represent roughly 3.6% of the sample.

This clonotype occurred a few times. Which antigen it targets is not known. No much larger clone exists at a distance of one base, and base qualities are not known. Results the study describes overall, beyond this receptor: The CMV infection status of donors was not known, potentially confounding age-related changes in expanded clonotypes. There was a strong correlation between observed TCR beta diversity and the percentage of naive T cells measured by flow cytometry. Bulk unsorted PBMC profiling prevented conclusive comparison of naive and antigen-experienced compartments. Estimates of total diversity from one million sequenced T cells were regarded as lower bounds and underestimates. Compared with the aged group, the long-lived group had more naive CD4+ T cells, fewer expanded clones and increased TCR diversity, a pattern suggesting age selection. Observed TCR beta diversity per million T cells fell roughly linearly with age, and a significant reduction was already apparent by age about 36.

The donors were 40 or so Caucasian individuals from Russia, aged roughly 6 to 100 years, who were systemically healthy. Each donor gave roughly 9 milliliters of peripheral blood, drawn into EDTA-treated Vacutainer tubes. PBMCs were isolated by Ficoll-Paque density-gradient centrifugation, with at least 6 million obtained per sample. Total RNA, at least 6 micrograms per sample, was extracted from PBMCs with Trizol reagent. For every donor, flow cytometry on a PBMC aliquot measured the percentage of naive CD45RAhigh/CD27high T cells. Here the chain combines TRBV18 and TRBJ1-2, with the D gene not confidently named. The source of this sequence is a man between 70 and 80 years old in good health. The material sequenced was blood. The CDR3 region has the sequence CASSPDEYYGYTF. The DNA sequence follows: TGTGCCAGCTCACCGGACGAATACTATGGCTACACCTTC. Here the CDR3 is joined to the reference TRBV18 and TRBJ1-2 genes, and the full variable domain is: NAGVMQNPRHLVRRRGQEARLRCSPMKGHSHVYWYRQLPEEGLKFMVYLQKENIIDESGMPKERFSAEFPKEGPSILRIQQVVRGDSAAYFCASSPDEYYGYTFGSGTRLTVV.